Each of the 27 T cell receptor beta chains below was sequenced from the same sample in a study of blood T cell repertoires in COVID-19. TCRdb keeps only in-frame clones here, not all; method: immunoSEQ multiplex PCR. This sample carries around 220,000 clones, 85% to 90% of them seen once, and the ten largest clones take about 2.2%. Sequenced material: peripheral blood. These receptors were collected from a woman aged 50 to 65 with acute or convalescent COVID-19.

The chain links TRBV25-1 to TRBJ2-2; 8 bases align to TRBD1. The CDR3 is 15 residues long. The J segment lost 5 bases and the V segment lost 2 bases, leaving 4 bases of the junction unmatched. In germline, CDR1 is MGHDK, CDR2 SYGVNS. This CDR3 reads CASSEPGTGTGELFF. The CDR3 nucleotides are TGTGCCAGCAGTGAACCCGGGACAGGAACCGGGGAGCTGTTTTTT.

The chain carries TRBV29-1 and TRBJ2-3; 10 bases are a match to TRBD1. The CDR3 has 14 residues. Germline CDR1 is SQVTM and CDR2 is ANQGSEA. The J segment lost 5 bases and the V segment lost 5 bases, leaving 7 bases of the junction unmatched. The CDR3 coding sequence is TGCAGCGTTCCGGGACAGGGGTTAGGAGATACGCAGTATTTT. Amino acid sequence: CSVPGQGLGDTQYF.

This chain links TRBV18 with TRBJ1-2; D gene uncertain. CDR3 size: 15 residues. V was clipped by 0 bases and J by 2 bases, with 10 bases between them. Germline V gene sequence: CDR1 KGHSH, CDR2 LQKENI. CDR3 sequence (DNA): TGTGCCAGCTCACCACCACACCTGCCCAACTATGGCTACACCTTC. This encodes CASSPPHLPNYGYTF.

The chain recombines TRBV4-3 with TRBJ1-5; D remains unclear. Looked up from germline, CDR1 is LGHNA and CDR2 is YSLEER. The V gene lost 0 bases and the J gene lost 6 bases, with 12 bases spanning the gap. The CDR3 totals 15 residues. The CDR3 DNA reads TGCGCCAGCAGCCAAGATCTCGTCGTGAGTCAGCCCCAGCATTTT. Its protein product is CASSQDLVVSQPQHF.

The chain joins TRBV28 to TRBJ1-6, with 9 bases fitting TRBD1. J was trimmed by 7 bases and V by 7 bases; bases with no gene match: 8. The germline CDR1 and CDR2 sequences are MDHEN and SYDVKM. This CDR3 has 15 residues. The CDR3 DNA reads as TGTGCCAGCAATCCGGGGACAGGGAGGAATTCACCCCTCCACTTT. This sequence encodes CASNPGTGRNSPLHF.

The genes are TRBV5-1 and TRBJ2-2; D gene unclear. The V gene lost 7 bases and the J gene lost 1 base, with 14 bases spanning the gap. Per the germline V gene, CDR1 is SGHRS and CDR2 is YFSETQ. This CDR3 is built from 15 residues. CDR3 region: CASQSGVGNTGELFF. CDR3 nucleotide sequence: TGCGCCAGCCAATCCGGAGTGGGGAACACCGGGGAGCTGTTTTTT.

CDR3 DNA sequence: TGTGCCAGCAGTTTAGACAGGGCAGCTTTCTTT. It yields the protein CASSLDRAAFF. The chain employs TRBV12-3 or TRBV12-4 and TRBJ1-1; maybe TRBD1 (6 bases). The length of the CDR3 is 11 residues. V was cut by 1 base and J by 10 bases, with 7 bases left in between.

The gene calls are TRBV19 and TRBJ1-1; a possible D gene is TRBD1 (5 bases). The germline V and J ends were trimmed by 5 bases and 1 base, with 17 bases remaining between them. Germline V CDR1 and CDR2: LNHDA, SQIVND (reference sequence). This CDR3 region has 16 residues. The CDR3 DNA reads TGTGCCAGTAGTCCCAATCCCCCAGGGTCGAACACTGAAGCTTTCTTT. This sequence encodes CASSPNPPGSNTEAFF.

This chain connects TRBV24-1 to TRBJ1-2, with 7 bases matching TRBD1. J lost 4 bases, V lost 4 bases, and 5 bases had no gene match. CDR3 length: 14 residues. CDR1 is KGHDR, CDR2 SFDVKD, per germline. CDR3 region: CATSESDRAYGYTF. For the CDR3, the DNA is TGTGCCACCAGTGAATCCGACAGGGCCTATGGCTACACCTTC.

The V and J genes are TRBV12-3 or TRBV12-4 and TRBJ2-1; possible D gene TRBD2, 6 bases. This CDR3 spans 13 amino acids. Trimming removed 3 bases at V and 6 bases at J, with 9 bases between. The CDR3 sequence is CASSFETSNEQFF. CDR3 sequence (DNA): TGTGCCAGCAGTTTTGAGACTAGCAATGAGCAGTTCTTC.

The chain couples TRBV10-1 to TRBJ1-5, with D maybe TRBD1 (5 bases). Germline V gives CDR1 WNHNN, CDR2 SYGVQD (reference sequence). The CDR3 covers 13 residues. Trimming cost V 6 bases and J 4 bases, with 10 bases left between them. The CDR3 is CASSSGENQPQHF. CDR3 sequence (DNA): TGCGCCAGCAGCTCGGGGGAAAATCAGCCCCAGCATTTT.

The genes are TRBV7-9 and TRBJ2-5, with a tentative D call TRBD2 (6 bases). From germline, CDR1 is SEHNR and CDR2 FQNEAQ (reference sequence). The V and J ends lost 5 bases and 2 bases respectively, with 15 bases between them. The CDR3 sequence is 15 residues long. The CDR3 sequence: CASSTSGSGQETQYF. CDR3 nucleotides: TGTGCCAGCAGCACCTCGGGTAGCGGACAAGAGACCCAGTACTTC.

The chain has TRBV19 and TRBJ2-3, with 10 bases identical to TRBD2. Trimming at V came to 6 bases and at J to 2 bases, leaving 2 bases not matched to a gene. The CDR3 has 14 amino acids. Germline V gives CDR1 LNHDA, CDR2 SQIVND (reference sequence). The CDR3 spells CASSLAGDTDTQYF. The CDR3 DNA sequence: TGTGCCAGTAGCCTAGCGGGGGACACAGATACGCAGTATTTT.

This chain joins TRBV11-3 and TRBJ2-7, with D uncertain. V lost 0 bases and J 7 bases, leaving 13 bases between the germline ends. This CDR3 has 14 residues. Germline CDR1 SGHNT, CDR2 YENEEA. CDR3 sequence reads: CASSLDPSPREQYF. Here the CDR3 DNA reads TGTGCCAGCAGCTTAGACCCGTCCCCGAGGGAGCAGTACTTC.

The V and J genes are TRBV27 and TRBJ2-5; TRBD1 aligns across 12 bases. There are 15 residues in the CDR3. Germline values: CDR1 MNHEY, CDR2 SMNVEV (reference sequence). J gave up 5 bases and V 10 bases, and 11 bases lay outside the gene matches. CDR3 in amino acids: CATSTGTGGWETQYF. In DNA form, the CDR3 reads TGTGCCACTTCGACCGGGACAGGGGGCTGGGAGACCCAGTACTTC.

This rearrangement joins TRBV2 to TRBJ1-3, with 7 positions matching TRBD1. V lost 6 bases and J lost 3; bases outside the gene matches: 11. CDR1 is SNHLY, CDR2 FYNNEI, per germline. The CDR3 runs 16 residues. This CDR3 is CASSTTRTGGGNTIYF. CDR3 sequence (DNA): TGTGCCAGCAGCACGACCAGGACAGGCGGTGGAAACACCATATATTTT.

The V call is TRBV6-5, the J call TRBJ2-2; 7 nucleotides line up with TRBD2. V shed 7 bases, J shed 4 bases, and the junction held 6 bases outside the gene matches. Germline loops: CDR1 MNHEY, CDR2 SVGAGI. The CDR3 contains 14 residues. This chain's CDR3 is CASTLTSPTGELFF. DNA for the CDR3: TGTGCCAGCACCTTGACTAGCCCCACCGGGGAGCTGTTTTTT.

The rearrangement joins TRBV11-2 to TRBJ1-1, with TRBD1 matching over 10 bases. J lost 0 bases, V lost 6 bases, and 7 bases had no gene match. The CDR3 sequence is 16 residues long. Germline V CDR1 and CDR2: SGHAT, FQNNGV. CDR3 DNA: TGTGCCAGCAGTTTTATGACAGGGGGCATGAACACTGAAGCTTTCTTT. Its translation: CASSFMTGGMNTEAFF.

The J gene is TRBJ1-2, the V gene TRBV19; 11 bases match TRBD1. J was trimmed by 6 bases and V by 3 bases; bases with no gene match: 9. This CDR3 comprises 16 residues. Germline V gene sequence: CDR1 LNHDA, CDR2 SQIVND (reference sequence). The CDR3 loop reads CASSIPGTGGKDGYTF. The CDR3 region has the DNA TGTGCCAGTAGTATCCCAGGGACAGGGGGAAAGGATGGCTACACCTTC.

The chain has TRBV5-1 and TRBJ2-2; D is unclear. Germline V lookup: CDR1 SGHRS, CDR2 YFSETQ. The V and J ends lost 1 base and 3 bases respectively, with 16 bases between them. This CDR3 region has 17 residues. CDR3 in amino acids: CASSLPISESYTGELFF. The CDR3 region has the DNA TGCGCCAGCAGCTTGCCGATATCTGAGTCTTACACCGGGGAGCTGTTTTTT.

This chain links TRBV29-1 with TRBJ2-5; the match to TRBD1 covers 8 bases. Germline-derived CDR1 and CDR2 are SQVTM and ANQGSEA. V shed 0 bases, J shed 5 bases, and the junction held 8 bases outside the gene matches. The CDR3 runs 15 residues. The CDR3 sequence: CSVEELYRGIETQYF. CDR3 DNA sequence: TGCAGCGTTGAAGAACTGTACAGGGGGATCGAGACCCAGTACTTC.

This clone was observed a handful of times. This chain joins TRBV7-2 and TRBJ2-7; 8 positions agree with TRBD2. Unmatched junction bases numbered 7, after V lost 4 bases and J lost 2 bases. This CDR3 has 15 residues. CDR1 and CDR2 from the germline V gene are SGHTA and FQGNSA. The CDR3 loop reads CASSSSWREAYEQYF. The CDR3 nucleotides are TGTGCCAGCAGCTCCAGTTGGCGGGAGGCCTACGAGCAGTACTTC. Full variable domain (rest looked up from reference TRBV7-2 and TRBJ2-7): GAGVSQSPSNKVTEKGKDVELRCDPISGHTALYWYRQSLGQGLEFLIYFQGNSAPDKSGLPSDRFSAERTGGSVSTLTIQRTQQEDSAVYLCASSSSWREAYEQYFGPGTRLTVT.

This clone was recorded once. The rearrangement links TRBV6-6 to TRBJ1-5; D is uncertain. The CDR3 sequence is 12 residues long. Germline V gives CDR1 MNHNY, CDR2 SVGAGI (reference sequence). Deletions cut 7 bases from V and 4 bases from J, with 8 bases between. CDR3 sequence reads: CASKGGNQPQHF. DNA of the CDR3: TGTGCCAGCAAAGGAGGAAATCAGCCCCAGCATTTT.

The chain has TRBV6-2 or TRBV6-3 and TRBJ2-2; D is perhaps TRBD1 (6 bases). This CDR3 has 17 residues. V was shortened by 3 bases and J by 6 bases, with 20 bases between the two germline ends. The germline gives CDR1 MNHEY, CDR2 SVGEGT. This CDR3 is CASSYTPRGRGAGELFF. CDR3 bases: TGTGCCAGCAGTTATACCCCCCGAGGCAGGGGAGCCGGGGAGCTGTTTTTT.

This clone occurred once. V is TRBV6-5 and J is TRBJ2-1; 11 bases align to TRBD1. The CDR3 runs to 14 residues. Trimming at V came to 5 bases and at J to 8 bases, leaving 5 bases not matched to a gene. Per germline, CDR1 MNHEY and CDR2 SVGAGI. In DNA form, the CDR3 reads TGTGCCAGCAGTAGGGACAGGGGGGTCGATGAGCAGTTCTTC. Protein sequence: CASSRDRGVDEQFF.

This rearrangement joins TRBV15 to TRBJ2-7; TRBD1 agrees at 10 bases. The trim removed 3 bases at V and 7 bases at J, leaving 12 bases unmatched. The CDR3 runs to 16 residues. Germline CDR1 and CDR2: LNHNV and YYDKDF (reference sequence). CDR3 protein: CATSRESGTGAREQYF. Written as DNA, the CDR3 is TGTGCCACCAGCAGGGAGTCCGGGACAGGGGCTCGAGAGCAGTACTTC.

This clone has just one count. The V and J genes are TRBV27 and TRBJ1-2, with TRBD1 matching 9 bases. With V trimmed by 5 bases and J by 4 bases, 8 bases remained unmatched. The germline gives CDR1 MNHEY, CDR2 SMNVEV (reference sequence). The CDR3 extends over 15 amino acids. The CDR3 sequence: CASSISTGQGYGYTF. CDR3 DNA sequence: TGTGCCAGCAGTATCTCGACGGGACAGGGCTATGGCTACACCTTC.